This TCR beta chain came from a study of spatial heterogeneity in lung cancer. Time point denoted: blood at routine non-recurrence follow-up after resection. Unsorted whole RNA samples from tumor, nontumor lung or frozen PBMC were sequenced. The presence of a unique molecular identifier marked each TCR cDNA molecule. TCRdb analysed the 5' RACE reads with MiXCR anew, one entry per CDR3 protein. The sample yields 110,000 or so distinct CDR3 sequences, 9.5% to 14% seen once. This clonotype was counted many times. This TCR was sampled from a female donor with early-stage non-small cell lung cancer. The input for sequencing was PBMCs, taken at follow-up.

The CDR3: CASSLYKNTEAFF. For the CDR3, the DNA is TGTGCCAGCAGTTTATACAAGAACACTGAAGCTTTCTTT. This sequence joins TRBV12-3 or TRBV12-4 and TRBJ1-1; unclear D gene. With 2 bases removed from V and 1 base from J, the gap between germline ends came to 5 bases. The CDR3 totals 13 residues.